This TCR beta chain was identified during a study of blood T cell repertoires in COVID-19. Study background: Sites in the United States, Italy and Spain provided acute and convalescent COVID-19 samples. T cells, B-cell-depleted T cells, or PBMCs provided the cDNA or gDNA that served as material.

The germline gives CDR1 SGHTA, CDR2 FQGNSA. CDR3 length: 13 residues. The V gene lost 0 bases and the J gene lost 3 bases, with 4 bases spanning the gap. Original data processing: Amplification with reference gene primers provided the estimates of nucleated cell counts. This table comes from immunoSEQ multiplex PCR, and its TCRdb copy is limited to in-frame clones, with some not included. V and J calls and clone size follow that table, whereas D and trimming were derived from the DNA. This sample yields roughly 170,000 clones, of which roughly 90% are seen a single time; less than 25% belongs to the top ten.

The V and J genes are TRBV7-2 and TRBJ2-3; D is ambiguous. Material: peripheral blood. The receptor was derived from a man aged 65-85 years with active or convalescent COVID-19. CDR3 residues: CASSLARTDTQYF. The CDR3 coding sequence is TGTGCCAGCAGCTTAGCTCGGACAGATACGCAGTATTTT.